The next 28 T cell receptor beta chains were all read from a single sample in a study of neoadjuvant anti-PD-1 for oral cavity cancer. The repertoire was sequenced with immunoSEQ multiplex PCR; TCRdb's copy has only in-frame clones and lacks some. The table has 55,000 to 80,000 clones, 86% seen once. Time point noted: after neoadjuvant nivolumab, at surgical resection. This sample comprised PBMCs, obtained after nivolumab (anti-PD-1) treatment. All receptors come from a person aged 35 to 85 with oral cavity squamous cell carcinoma.

The rearrangement joins TRBV15 to TRBJ1-2; a possible D gene is TRBD1 (6 bases). The CDR3 runs 16 residues. Trimming took off 0 bases at V and 4 bases at J, with 15 bases between the two ends. The germline gives CDR1 LNHNV, CDR2 YYDKDF (reference sequence). CDR3 in DNA: TGTGCCACCAGCAGAGATATGGGGGCCTCTCCCTATGGCTACACCTTC. Protein sequence: CATSRDMGASPYGYTF.

The DNA of the CDR3 is TGCGCCAGCAGCTTCTCCGGGACAGGGAGTACCTCAGTCACAGAAGCTTTCTTT. This sequence encodes CASSFSGTGSTSVTEAFF. The chain combines TRBV5-1 with TRBJ1-1, with 9 bases fitting TRBD1. The CDR3 length is 18 residues. V dropped 2 bases and J dropped 8; count of bases not matched to a gene: 19. Germline V lookup: CDR1 SGHRS, CDR2 YFSETQ.

This clone was recorded only once. The V gene is TRBV2, the J gene TRBJ2-1; 8 positions agree with TRBD1. The CDR3 spans 15 residues. CDR1 is SNHLY, CDR2 FYNNEI, per germline. The ends lost 6 bases at V and 4 bases at J; junction bases unmatched: 8. The CDR3 sequence is CASRARTGPYNEQFF. CDR3 sequence (DNA): TGTGCCAGCAGGGCCCGGACAGGGCCATACAATGAGCAGTTCTTC.

J is TRBJ2-7 and V is TRBV2; 11 nucleotides line up with TRBD2. CDR1 is SNHLY and CDR2 is FYNNEI in the germline V gene. V trimming: 6 bases; J trimming: 4 bases; junction bases outside the gene matches: 8. There are 15 residues in the CDR3. The CDR3 is CASRPGLAETYEQYF. The CDR3 nucleotides read TGTGCCAGCAGACCGGGACTAGCGGAAACTTACGAGCAGTACTTC.

The chain carries TRBV19 and TRBJ2-7; the D gene could be TRBD1 or TRBD2 (5 bases each). Germline-derived CDR1 and CDR2 are LNHDA and SQIVND (reference sequence). The CDR3 consists of 15 residues. V gave up 5 bases and J gave up 3 bases, with 17 bases separating them. CDR3 sequence: CASSPPEPGRYEQYF. In DNA form, the CDR3 reads TGTGCCAGTAGTCCCCCCGAACCGGGGCGCTACGAGCAGTACTTC.

This clone has more than one count but fewer than ten. The rearrangement links TRBV4-2 to TRBJ2-5, with no clear D. Trimming pared 1 base from V and 2 bases from J, leaving 11 bases between. The germline V gene has CDR1 LGHNA and CDR2 YNFKEQ. The CDR3 totals 15 residues. The CDR3 reads CASSQGQAKQETQYF. Written as DNA, the CDR3 is TGTGCCAGCAGCCAAGGTCAGGCGAAGCAAGAGACCCAGTACTTC.

This chain uses TRBV19 with TRBJ2-3; 11 positions agree with TRBD1. Germline V gene lookup returns CDR1 LNHDA and CDR2 SQIVND (reference sequence). Trimming at V came to 8 bases and at J to 5 bases, leaving 3 bases not matched to a gene. This CDR3 is 13 amino acids long. CDR3 in amino acids: CASRTGGLDTQYF. The CDR3 DNA sequence: TGTGCCAGTCGGACAGGGGGCTTAGATACGCAGTATTTT.

The chain recombines TRBV6-1 with TRBJ1-2, with TRBD1 as a possible D gene (6 bases). Trimming pared 6 bases from V and 5 bases from J, leaving 19 bases between. The CDR3 runs to 15 residues. CDR1 MNHNS and CDR2 SASEGT come from the germline V gene. This chain's CDR3 is CASRGGQGISYGYTF. The DNA of the CDR3 is TGTGCCAGCAGAGGGGGTCAGGGCATCTCGTATGGCTACACCTTC.

The CDR3 is CASSQMLMGPRAWYGYTF. The CDR3 DNA follows: TGTGCCAGCAGCCAAATGCTTATGGGACCTAGGGCATGGTATGGCTACACCTTC. The genes are TRBV4-2 and TRBJ1-2; the D gene is possibly TRBD1 (5 bases). The germline V gene has CDR1 LGHNA and CDR2 YNFKEQ. The CDR3 has 18 amino acids. V dropped 2 bases and J dropped 5 bases, with 24 bases sitting between them.

This chain connects TRBV5-5 to TRBJ1-3; D is unresolved. CDR1 SGHKS and CDR2 YYEKEE come from the germline V gene (reference sequence). The CDR3 runs 15 residues. V was cut by 2 bases and J by 0 bases, with 9 bases left in between. The CDR3 nucleotides read TGTGCCAGCAGCTTCTCGGCGGTCTCTGGAAACACCATATATTTT. Translating it yields CASSFSAVSGNTIYF.

This sequence joins TRBV27 and TRBJ2-3; D is unclear. From germline, CDR1 is MNHEY and CDR2 SMNVEV (reference sequence). There are 13 residues in the CDR3. The V end was cut by 4 bases, the J end by 2 bases, with 7 bases between. CDR3 amino acids: CASSSPHTDTQYF. DNA for the CDR3: TGTGCCAGCAGTTCGCCCCACACAGATACGCAGTATTTT.

CDR3 sequence: CASSYGTATEAFF. The CDR3 DNA reads as TGTGCCAGCAGTTACGGGACAGCGACTGAAGCTTTCTTT. The V call is TRBV6-5, the J call TRBJ1-1; TRBD1 matches at 7 bases. This CDR3 contains 13 residues. CDR1 and CDR2 (germline): MNHEY, SVGAGI. V was pared by 2 bases and J by 5 bases, with 2 bases of the junction left unmatched.

The J gene is TRBJ2-3, the V gene TRBV6-4; D remains ambiguous. The germline gives CDR1 MRHNA, CDR2 SNTAGT. The V end lost 3 bases, the J end lost 7 bases, and 14 bases lay between the germline ends. CDR3 size: 14 residues. Written as DNA, the CDR3 is TGTGCCAGCAGTGAATCCTCGATAGGGAATACGCAGTATTTT. Residues: CASSESSIGNTQYF.

This rearrangement joins TRBV6-1 to TRBJ2-7; D uncertain. Germline V CDR1 and CDR2: MNHNS, SASEGT. The germline V and J ends were trimmed by 9 bases and 6 bases, with 21 bases remaining between them. The CDR3 sequence is 14 residues long. For the CDR3, the DNA is TGTGCCAGTGTTAAAGGTACCGCAAACGGCGAGCAGTACTTC. Translation gives CASVKGTANGEQYF.

The V call is TRBV11-1, the J call TRBJ2-7; D unclear. The V gene's germline CDR1 is SGHAT and CDR2 FQDESV (reference sequence). The V end was cut by 5 bases, the J end by 3 bases, with 14 bases between. The CDR3 totals 14 residues. In DNA form, the CDR3 reads TGTGCCAGCAGCAACCGGCGGAAGAACTACGAGCAGTACTTC. Protein product: CASSNRRKNYEQYF. The full variable domain, with the rest looked up from reference TRBV11-1 and TRBJ2-7, is EAEVAQSPRYKITEKSQAVAFWCDPISGHATLYWYRQILGQGPELLVQFQDESVVDDSQLPKDRFSAERLKGVDSTLKIQPAELGDSAMYLCASSNRRKNYEQYFGPGTRLTVT.

This chain's CDR3 is CASGKPGQRGDTQYF. Written as DNA, the CDR3 is TGTGCCAGCGGAAAGCCGGGCCAGAGGGGGGATACGCAGTATTTT. This rearrangement joins TRBV5-4 to TRBJ2-3, with D possibly TRBD1 on 6 matching bases. Germline CDR1 reads SGHNT; CDR2 reads YYREEE (reference sequence). The CDR3 extends over 15 amino acids. Trimming stripped 7 bases from V and 6 bases from J, with 21 bases between.

V gene TRBV9 combines with J gene TRBJ1-1; maybe TRBD1 (5 bases). Trimming cost V 3 bases and J 1 base, with 13 bases left between them. CDR3 length: 15 residues. CDR1 and CDR2 from the germline V gene are SGDLS and YYNGEE. This CDR3 reads CASSGAGTGNTEAFF. CDR3 in DNA: TGTGCCAGCAGCGGCGCCGGGACGGGGAACACTGAAGCTTTCTTT.

The chain links TRBV9 to TRBJ2-4; D is unclear. The CDR3 is 13 amino acids. Per the germline V gene, CDR1 is SGDLS and CDR2 is YYNGEE. Trimming took off 3 bases at V and 0 bases at J, with 4 bases between the two ends. The CDR3 sequence: CASSGPAKNIQYF. As DNA, the CDR3 is TGTGCCAGCAGCGGGCCAGCCAAAAACATTCAGTACTTC.

This chain connects TRBV7-9 to TRBJ2-3; 13 bases match TRBD2. The CDR3 runs 17 residues. V shed 4 bases, J shed 4 bases, and the junction held 8 bases outside the gene matches. Germline V lookup: CDR1 SEHNR, CDR2 FQNEAQ (reference sequence). For the CDR3, the DNA is TGTGCCAGCAGCTCCTGGACTAGCGGGAGAGGCGCAGATACGCAGTATTTT. Encoded protein: CASSSWTSGRGADTQYF.

V usage is TRBV5-1 and J usage is TRBJ2-5; 7 nucleotides align to TRBD1. Germline-derived CDR1 and CDR2 are SGHRS and YFSETQ. The V gene end was trimmed by 2 bases and the J gene end by 5 bases; junction bases not matched to a gene: 9. This CDR3 comprises 15 residues. This chain's CDR3 is CASSLTGQRLETQYF. The CDR3 nucleotides are TGCGCCAGCAGCTTAACGGGACAGCGGTTGGAGACCCAGTACTTC.

This chain uses TRBV11-3 with TRBJ1-1; D is undetermined. Germline V CDR1 and CDR2: SGHNT, YENEEA. There are 15 residues in the CDR3. The V end was cut by 5 bases, the J end by 0 bases, with 13 bases between. CDR3 in amino acids: CASSPNSNLNTEAFF. CDR3 sequence (DNA): TGTGCCAGCAGCCCCAACAGCAATCTGAACACTGAAGCTTTCTTT.

The chain recombines TRBV30 with TRBJ2-5; 9 bases map to TRBD2. V gave up 1 base and J gave up 7 bases; unmatched junction bases: 4. The length of the CDR3 is 13 residues. Germline V gene lookup returns CDR1 GTSNPN and CDR2 SVGIG (reference sequence). CDR3 sequence reads: CAWSAAGGATQYF. CDR3 DNA: TGTGCCTGGAGTGCAGCGGGGGGTGCGACCCAGTACTTC.

The chain links TRBV4-1 to TRBJ2-1; the D is unclear. The CDR3 has 14 residues. V lost 0 bases to trimming and J lost 2 bases, with 5 bases between them. Germline V gene data show CDR1 as MGHRA and CDR2 as YSYEKL. The DNA of the CDR3 is TGCGCCAGCAGCCAAGACCCAGCCTACAATGAGCAGTTCTTC. Encoded protein: CASSQDPAYNEQFF.

The chain carries TRBV25-1 and TRBJ1-6; D is unclear. CDR3 length: 15 residues. V shed 4 bases and J shed 10 bases, with 17 bases lying between them. Germline CDR1 reads MGHDK; CDR2 reads SYGVNS. The CDR3 nucleotides read TGTGCCAGCAGTGCCCTGACAAGACATCGGTCACCCCTCCACTTT. Translating it yields CASSALTRHRSPLHF.

The chain joins TRBV19 to TRBJ2-1; maybe TRBD1 (5 bases). This CDR3 contains 15 residues. Germline V CDR1 and CDR2: LNHDA, SQIVND (reference sequence). Trimming pared 9 bases from V and 2 bases from J, leaving 17 bases between. Here the CDR3 DNA reads TGTGCCAGCCAAAAAGGCAGGGAACCCTACAATGAGCAGTTCTTC. This codes for CASQKGREPYNEQFF. The full variable domain, completed using reference TRBV19 and TRBJ2-1, is DGGITQSPKYLFRKEGQNVTLSCEQNLNHDAMYWYRQDPGQGLRLIYYSQIVNDFQKGDIAEGYSVSREKKESFPLTVTSAQKNPTAFYLCASQKGREPYNEQFFGPGTRLTVL.

The genes are TRBV5-1 and TRBJ2-7; the D gene could be TRBD1 or TRBD2 (6 bases each). This CDR3 has 17 residues. V lost 0 bases and J 2 bases, leaving 18 bases between the germline ends. Germline lookup yields CDR1 SGHRS and CDR2 YFSETQ. CDR3 bases: TGCGCCAGCAGCTTGGATGGTTTGGGGGGCCGAACCTACGAGCAGTACTTC. Translation gives CASSLDGLGGRTYEQYF.

This clone occurred once. The chain links TRBV4-1 to TRBJ2-7; D is ambiguous. The V end lost 1 base, the J end lost 0 bases, and 7 bases lay between the germline ends. The germline V gene has CDR1 MGHRA and CDR2 YSYEKL. CDR3 length equals 14 residues. CDR3: CASSQGPNSYEQYF. CDR3 coding DNA: TGCGCCAGCAGCCAAGGACCGAACTCCTACGAGCAGTACTTC.

The V and J genes are TRBV6-1 and TRBJ2-5; D is possibly TRBD1 (5 bases). The DNA matches TRBJ2-7 better at its end, which makes the J call doubtful. This CDR3 is built from 15 residues. Germline V gene sequence: CDR1 MNHNS, CDR2 SASEGT. The CDR3 DNA sequence: TGTGCCAGCAGTGAGGGGCTCCTTAACTCCTACGAGCAGTACTTC. Translation: CASSEGLLNSYEQYF.